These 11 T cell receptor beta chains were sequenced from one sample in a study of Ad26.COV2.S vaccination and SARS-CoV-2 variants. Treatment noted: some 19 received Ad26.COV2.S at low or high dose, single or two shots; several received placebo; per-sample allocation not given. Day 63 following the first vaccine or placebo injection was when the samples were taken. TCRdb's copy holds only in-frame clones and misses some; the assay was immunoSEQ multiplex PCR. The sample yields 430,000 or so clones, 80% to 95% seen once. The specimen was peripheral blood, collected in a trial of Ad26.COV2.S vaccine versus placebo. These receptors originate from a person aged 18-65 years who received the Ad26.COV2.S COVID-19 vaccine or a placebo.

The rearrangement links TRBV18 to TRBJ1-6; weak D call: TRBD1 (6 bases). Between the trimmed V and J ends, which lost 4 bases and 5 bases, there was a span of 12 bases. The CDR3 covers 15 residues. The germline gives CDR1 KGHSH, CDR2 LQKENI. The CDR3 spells CASSRQDLHNSPLHF. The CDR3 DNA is TGTGCCAGCTCACGACAGGATCTCCATAATTCACCCCTCCACTTT.

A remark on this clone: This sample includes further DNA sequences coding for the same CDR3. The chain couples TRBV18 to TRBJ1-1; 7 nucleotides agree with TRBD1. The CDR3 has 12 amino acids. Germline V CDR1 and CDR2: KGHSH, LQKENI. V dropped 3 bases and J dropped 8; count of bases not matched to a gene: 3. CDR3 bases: TGTGCCAGCTCACCTGGACAGGTGGAAGCTTTCTTT. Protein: CASSPGQVEAFF.

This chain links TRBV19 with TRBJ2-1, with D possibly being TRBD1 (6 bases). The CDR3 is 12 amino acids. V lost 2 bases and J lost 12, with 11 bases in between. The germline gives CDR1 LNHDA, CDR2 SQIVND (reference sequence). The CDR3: CASSIWGQGQFF. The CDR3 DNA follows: TGTGCCAGTAGTATATGGGGGCAGGGGCAGTTCTTC.

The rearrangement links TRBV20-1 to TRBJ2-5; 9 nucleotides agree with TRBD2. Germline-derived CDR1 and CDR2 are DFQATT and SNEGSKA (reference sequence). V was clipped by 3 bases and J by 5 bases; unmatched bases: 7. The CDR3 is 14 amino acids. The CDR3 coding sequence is TGCAGTGCTAGTTCGGGCGGGAGGGGGGAGACCCAGTACTTC. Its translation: CSASSGGRGETQYF.

CDR3 in amino acids: CASSLDPSGNYGYTF. The CDR3 DNA follows: TGCGCCAGCAGCTTGGATCCCAGTGGTAACTATGGCTACACCTTC. This sequence joins TRBV5-1 and TRBJ1-2; D not certain. Trimming pared 0 bases from V and 1 base from J, leaving 10 bases between. Germline CDR1 is SGHRS and CDR2 is YFSETQ. This CDR3 contains 15 residues.

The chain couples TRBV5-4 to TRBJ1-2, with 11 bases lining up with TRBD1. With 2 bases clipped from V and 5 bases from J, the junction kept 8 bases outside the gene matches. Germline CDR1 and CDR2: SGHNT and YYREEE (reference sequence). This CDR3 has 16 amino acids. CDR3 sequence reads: CASSFGRGTGGYGYTF. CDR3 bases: TGTGCCAGCAGCTTTGGACGAGGGACAGGGGGGTATGGCTACACCTTC.

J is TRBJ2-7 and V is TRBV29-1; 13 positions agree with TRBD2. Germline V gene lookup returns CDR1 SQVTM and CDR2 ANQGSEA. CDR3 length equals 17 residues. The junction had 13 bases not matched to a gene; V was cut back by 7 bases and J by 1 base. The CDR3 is CSGILAGGPDLSYEQYF. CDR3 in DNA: TGCAGCGGGATACTAGCGGGAGGGCCGGATCTGTCCTACGAGCAGTACTTC.

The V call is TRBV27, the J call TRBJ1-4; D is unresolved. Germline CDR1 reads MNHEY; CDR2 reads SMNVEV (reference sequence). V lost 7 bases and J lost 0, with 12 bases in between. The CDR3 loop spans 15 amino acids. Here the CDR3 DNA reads TGTGCCAGCACCGCCGGTGGGGCAACTAATGAAAAACTGTTTTTT. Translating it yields CASTAGGATNEKLFF.

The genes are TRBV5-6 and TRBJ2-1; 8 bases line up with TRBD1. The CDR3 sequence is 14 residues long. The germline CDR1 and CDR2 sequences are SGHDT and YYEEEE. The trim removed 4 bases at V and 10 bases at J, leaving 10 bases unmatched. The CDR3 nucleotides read TGTGCCAGCAGCCCTTTACAGGGGGGCGGGGAGCAGTTCTTC. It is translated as CASSPLQGGGEQFF.

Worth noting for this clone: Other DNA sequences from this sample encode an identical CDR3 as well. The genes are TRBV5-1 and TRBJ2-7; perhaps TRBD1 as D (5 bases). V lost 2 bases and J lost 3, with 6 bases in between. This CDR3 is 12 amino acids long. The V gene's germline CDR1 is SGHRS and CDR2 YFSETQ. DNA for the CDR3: TGCGCCAGCAGCTTCGACAGCTACGAGCAGTACTTC. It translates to CASSFDSYEQYF.

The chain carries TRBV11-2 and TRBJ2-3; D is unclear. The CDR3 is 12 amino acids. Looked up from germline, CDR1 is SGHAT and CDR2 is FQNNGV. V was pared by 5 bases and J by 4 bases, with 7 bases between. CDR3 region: CASSPFSDTQYF. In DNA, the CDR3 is TGTGCCAGCAGCCCATTTTCAGATACGCAGTATTTT.